Listed below are T cell receptor beta chains from one sample, sequenced in a study of cytomegalovirus exposure and HLA in healthy donors. Clones were read by immunoSEQ multiplex PCR, and TCRdb kept only the in-frame ones, dropping some. The sample includes some 57,000 clones, 89% of them seen just once. Sequenced material: PBMCs. The origin of the receptors is a man aged 25 to 45 in good health and CMV-seropositive. The CDR3 runs from the conserved cysteine through the conserved F or W. The order of the fields is CDR3 protein, CDR3 DNA, J gene, D gene, V gene, clone size. The D gene is left open where the match is weak. Clone size is shown for a subset of rows, as once, few, many or a class of expanded clone.

CDR3 protein: CASSQEAGNTEAFF
CDR3 DNA: TGCGCCAGCAGCCAAGAGGCAGGGAACACTGAAGCTTTCTTT
J gene: TRBJ1-1
D gene: NA
V gene: TRBV4-1
clone size: NA

CDR3 protein: CASSQEYLASYNEQFF
CDR3 DNA: TGCGCCAGCAGCCAAGAATATCTAGCCTCCTACAATGAGCAGTTCTTC
J gene: TRBJ2-1
D gene: NA
V gene: TRBV4-3
clone size: NA

CDR3 protein: CSVEWASGRSGANVLTF
CDR3 DNA: TGCAGCGTTGAGTGGGCTAGCGGGAGGAGTGGGGCCAACGTCCTGACTTTC
J gene: TRBJ2-6
D gene: TRBD2
V gene: TRBV29-1
clone size: NA

CDR3 protein: CASSIEAGLAGSGYEQYF
CDR3 DNA: TGTGCCAGTAGTATAGAAGCTGGACTAGCGGGATCGGGCTACGAGCAGTACTTC
J gene: TRBJ2-7
D gene: TRBD2
V gene: TRBV19
clone size: NA

CDR3 protein: CASRIGGVGNQPQHF
CDR3 DNA: TGTGCCAGCAGGATTGGAGGGGTAGGCAATCAGCCCCAGCATTTT
J gene: TRBJ1-5
D gene: NA
V gene: TRBV6-1
clone size: NA

CDR3 protein: CASESSVYEQFF
CDR3 DNA: TGTGCCAGCGAGAGTAGCGTCTATGAGCAGTTCTTC
J gene: TRBJ2-1
D gene: NA
V gene: TRBV28
clone size: NA

CDR3 protein: CASSLASLAGDYSNEQFF
CDR3 DNA: TGTGCCAGCAGCTTAGCGTCACTGGCGGGAGACTACAGCAATGAGCAGTTCTTC
J gene: TRBJ2-1
D gene: TRBD2
V gene: TRBV7-9
clone size: NA

CDR3 protein: CASSVGTGTYEQYF
CDR3 DNA: TGTGCCAGCAGCGTAGGGACAGGAACCTACGAGCAGTACTTC
J gene: TRBJ2-7
D gene: TRBD1
V gene: TRBV9
clone size: once

CDR3 protein: CAWSVPGDDYEQYF
CDR3 DNA: TGTGCCTGGAGTGTACCAGGGGACGACTACGAGCAGTACTTC
J gene: TRBJ2-7
D gene: NA
V gene: TRBV30
clone size: NA

CDR3 protein: CASSKTGSIGSVYGYTF
CDR3 DNA: TGTGCCAGCAGTAAAACAGGGAGTATAGGATCAGTCTATGGCTACACCTTC
J gene: TRBJ1-2
D gene: NA
V gene: TRBV27
clone size: NA

CDR3 protein: CASSFSGSGYEQYF
CDR3 DNA: TGTGCCAGCAGCTTCTCCGGGAGTGGGTACGAGCAGTACTTC
J gene: TRBJ2-7
D gene: NA
V gene: TRBV7-2
clone size: NA

CDR3 protein: CASSLSQDSPYEQYF
CDR3 DNA: TGTGCCAGCAGCTTAAGTCAGGACTCTCCCTACGAGCAGTACTTC
J gene: TRBJ2-7
D gene: NA
V gene: TRBV7-2
clone size: NA

CDR3 protein: CASRGVSNEKLFF
CDR3 DNA: TGCGCCAGCAGGGGAGTTTCTAATGAAAAACTGTTTTTT
J gene: TRBJ1-4
D gene: NA
V gene: TRBV10-2
clone size: NA

CDR3 protein: CASSLVTGQGSNTEAFF
CDR3 DNA: TGTGCCAGCAGCTTGGTGACGGGACAGGGGTCGAACACTGAAGCTTTCTTT
J gene: TRBJ1-1
D gene: TRBD1
V gene: TRBV5-5
clone size: NA

CDR3 protein: CASSEWDSTYEQYF
CDR3 DNA: TGTGCCAGCTCAGAATGGGACAGCACCTACGAGCAGTACTTC
J gene: TRBJ2-7
D gene: TRBD1
V gene: TRBV18
clone size: NA

CDR3 protein: CASSLRRTGTGEGGYTF
CDR3 DNA: TGTGCCAGCAGCCTCCGCAGAACCGGGACAGGGGAGGGAGGCTACACCTTC
J gene: TRBJ1-2
D gene: TRBD1
V gene: TRBV14
clone size: NA

CDR3 protein: CASSRQSTGTDTQYF
CDR3 DNA: TGTGCCAGCAGCCGCCAATCGACAGGAACAGATACGCAGTATTTT
J gene: TRBJ2-3
D gene: NA
V gene: TRBV28
clone size: NA

CDR3 protein: CASSLVSGSGNTIYF
CDR3 DNA: TGTGCCAGCAGCTTAGTTTCAGGCTCTGGAAACACCATATATTTT
J gene: TRBJ1-3
D gene: NA
V gene: TRBV7-9
clone size: once

CDR3 protein: CASSSRGAVYSPLHF
CDR3 DNA: TGTGCCAGCAGCTCGCGGGGGGCGGTTTATTCACCCCTCCACTTT
J gene: TRBJ1-6
D gene: NA
V gene: TRBV11-2
clone size: NA

CDR3 protein: CASRGNFNYGYTF
CDR3 DNA: TGTGCCAGCCGAGGGAACTTTAACTATGGCTACACCTTC
J gene: TRBJ1-2
D gene: NA
V gene: TRBV9
clone size: NA

CDR3 protein: CASSPYYTTDTQYF
CDR3 DNA: TGTGCCAGCAGCCCGTACTATACCACAGATACGCAGTATTTT
J gene: TRBJ2-3
D gene: NA
V gene: TRBV7-8
clone size: NA

CDR3 protein: CASSLNVGGYGYTF
CDR3 DNA: TGTGCCAGCAGTTTAAACGTCGGTGGCTATGGCTACACCTTC
J gene: TRBJ1-2
D gene: NA
V gene: TRBV28
clone size: NA

CDR3 protein: CASTRDRGDNEQFF
CDR3 DNA: TGTGCCAGCACAAGGGACAGGGGGGACAATGAGCAGTTCTTC
J gene: TRBJ2-1
D gene: TRBD1
V gene: TRBV2
clone size: NA

CDR3 protein: CASSRTGSQPQHF
CDR3 DNA: TGTGCCAGCAGCAGGACAGGGAGCCAGCCCCAGCATTTT
J gene: TRBJ1-5
D gene: TRBD1
V gene: TRBV7-2
clone size: NA

CDR3 protein: CASTLAGLAKNIQYF
CDR3 DNA: TGTGCCAGCACTTTAGCGGGACTAGCCAAAAACATTCAGTACTTC
J gene: TRBJ2-4
D gene: TRBD2
V gene: TRBV2
clone size: NA

CDR3 protein: CASSGDDQPQHF
CDR3 DNA: TGTGCCAGCAGCGGTGATGATCAGCCCCAGCATTTT
J gene: TRBJ1-5
D gene: NA
V gene: TRBV28
clone size: NA

CDR3 protein: CASTEGGKGSPLHF
CDR3 DNA: TGTGCCAGCACCGAGGGGGGGAAGGGTTCACCCCTCCACTTT
J gene: TRBJ1-6
D gene: NA
V gene: TRBV2
clone size: NA

CDR3 protein: CASSENNGELFF
CDR3 DNA: TGTGCCAGCAGTGAAAATAACGGGGAGCTGTTTTTT
J gene: TRBJ2-2
D gene: NA
V gene: TRBV2
clone size: NA

CDR3 protein: CASSLGEETQYF
CDR3 DNA: TGTGCCAGCAGCTTAGGAGAGGAGACCCAGTACTTC
J gene: TRBJ2-5
D gene: NA
V gene: TRBV7-2
clone size: NA

CDR3 protein: CASRGTVVDEQFF
CDR3 DNA: TGTGCCAGCAGGGGGACAGTAGTCGATGAGCAGTTCTTC
J gene: TRBJ2-1
D gene: TRBD1
V gene: TRBV6-6
clone size: once

CDR3 protein: CAWATPGQGIGYTF
CDR3 DNA: TGTGCCTGGGCAACTCCGGGACAGGGGATTGGCTACACCTTC
J gene: TRBJ1-2
D gene: TRBD1
V gene: TRBV30
clone size: NA

CDR3 protein: CASRYGGRTGELFF
CDR3 DNA: TGTGCCAGCAGATACGGGGGACGGACCGGGGAGCTGTTTTTT
J gene: TRBJ2-2
D gene: NA
V gene: TRBV25-1
clone size: NA

CDR3 protein: CASSLVTGGSTDTQYF
CDR3 DNA: TGCGCCAGCAGCTTGGTTACTGGCGGCAGCACAGATACGCAGTATTTT
J gene: TRBJ2-3
D gene: NA
V gene: TRBV5-1
clone size: NA

CDR3 protein: CASSEDSLNQPQHF
CDR3 DNA: TGTGCCAGCAGTGAGGACAGTCTAAATCAGCCCCAGCATTTT
J gene: TRBJ1-5
D gene: NA
V gene: TRBV2
clone size: NA

CDR3 protein: CASSSNRLAGGEEQYF
CDR3 DNA: TGTGCCAGCAGCTCTAATAGACTAGCGGGAGGGGAAGAGCAGTACTTC
J gene: TRBJ2-7
D gene: TRBD2
V gene: TRBV7-9
clone size: NA

CDR3 protein: CASSYSSAGEDTQYF
CDR3 DNA: TGTGCCAGCAGTTACTCGTCAGCGGGAGAGGATACGCAGTATTTT
J gene: TRBJ2-3
D gene: TRBD2
V gene: TRBV6-6
clone size: NA

CDR3 protein: CASSYTGQGIYEQYF
CDR3 DNA: TGTGCCAGCAGCTATACGGGACAGGGGATTTACGAGCAGTACTTC
J gene: TRBJ2-7
D gene: TRBD1
V gene: TRBV11-1
clone size: NA

CDR3 protein: CASSPGLAGADTQYF
CDR3 DNA: TGTGCCAGCAGTCCGGGACTAGCGGGAGCAGATACGCAGTATTTT
J gene: TRBJ2-3
D gene: TRBD2
V gene: TRBV6-6
clone size: once

CDR3 protein: CSVEEGTVTNYGYTF
CDR3 DNA: TGCAGCGTTGAAGAGGGGACAGTTACTAACTATGGCTACACCTTC
J gene: TRBJ1-2
D gene: TRBD1
V gene: TRBV29-1
clone size: NA

CDR3 protein: CASSFFSGGHGYTF
CDR3 DNA: TGTGCCAGCAGCTTCTTCTCAGGGGGCCATGGCTACACCTTC
J gene: TRBJ1-2
D gene: TRBD1
V gene: TRBV7-8
clone size: NA

CDR3 protein: CASSQEGIPSNQPQHF
CDR3 DNA: TGCGCCAGCAGCCAAGAGGGCATTCCAAGCAATCAGCCCCAGCATTTT
J gene: TRBJ1-5
D gene: NA
V gene: TRBV4-1
clone size: NA

CDR3 protein: CASSIDKAQRRRDTQYF
CDR3 DNA: TGTGCCAGTAGTATAGATAAGGCCCAGCGGAGGAGAGATACGCAGTATTTT
J gene: TRBJ2-3
D gene: NA
V gene: TRBV19
clone size: NA

CDR3 protein: CASSLEFGTSGLGALVEQFF
CDR3 DNA: TGTGCCAGCAGCTTAGAATTCGGGACTAGCGGGTTGGGGGCGCTCGTTGAGCAGTTCTTC
J gene: TRBJ2-1
D gene: TRBD2
V gene: TRBV11-3
clone size: NA

CDR3 protein: CASSLVGGISYEQYF
CDR3 DNA: TGCGCCAGCAGCTTGGTTGGGGGGATCTCTTACGAGCAGTACTTC
J gene: TRBJ2-7
D gene: NA
V gene: TRBV5-1
clone size: NA

CDR3 protein: CASGKAAGGLTDTQYF
CDR3 DNA: TGTGCCAGTGGCAAAGCAGCGGGAGGGCTCACAGATACGCAGTATTTT
J gene: TRBJ2-3
D gene: TRBD2
V gene: TRBV19
clone size: NA

CDR3 protein: CASNPRGTGNTIYF
CDR3 DNA: TGTGCCAGCAATCCCCGGGGGACTGGAAACACCATATATTTT
J gene: TRBJ1-3
D gene: NA
V gene: TRBV6-1
clone size: few

CDR3 protein: CASSLGLAGVTAYNEQFF
CDR3 DNA: TGTGCCAGCAGTCTGGGACTAGCGGGAGTCACGGCCTACAATGAGCAGTTCTTC
J gene: TRBJ2-1
D gene: TRBD2
V gene: TRBV5-4
clone size: NA

CDR3 protein: CASSLVTGYNNEQFF
CDR3 DNA: TGTGCCAGCAGCTTAGTTACAGGGTACAACAATGAGCAGTTCTTC
J gene: TRBJ2-1
D gene: NA
V gene: TRBV7-9
clone size: NA

CDR3 protein: CASSLRQGRNTIYF
CDR3 DNA: TGTGCCAGCAGCTTACGACAGGGGAGAAACACCATATATTTT
J gene: TRBJ1-3
D gene: TRBD1
V gene: TRBV11-2
clone size: NA

CDR3 protein: CASSLEQGYGYTF
CDR3 DNA: TGCGCCAGCAGCTTGGAGCAGGGATATGGCTACACCTTC
J gene: TRBJ1-2
D gene: NA
V gene: TRBV5-1
clone size: few

CDR3 protein: CASSAGNTEAFF
CDR3 DNA: TGTGCCAGCAGTGCGGGGAACACTGAAGCTTTCTTT
J gene: TRBJ1-1
D gene: NA
V gene: TRBV25-1
clone size: NA

CDR3 protein: CASTPDGPGKEQYF
CDR3 DNA: TGTGCCAGCACCCCGGACGGGCCGGGGAAGGAGCAGTACTTC
J gene: TRBJ2-7
D gene: NA
V gene: TRBV7-9
clone size: once

CDR3 protein: CASSFRDRGGGEQYF
CDR3 DNA: TGTGCCAGCAGCTTCCGGGACAGGGGCGGTGGCGAGCAGTACTTC
J gene: TRBJ2-7
D gene: TRBD1
V gene: TRBV5-4
clone size: few

CDR3 protein: CASSKARGHEQFF
CDR3 DNA: TGTGCCAGCAGCAAAGCGCGGGGCCATGAGCAGTTCTTC
J gene: TRBJ2-1
D gene: NA
V gene: TRBV21-1
clone size: NA

CDR3 protein: CASSPSSGRAPSLQETQYF
CDR3 DNA: TGTGCCAGCAGCCCCTCCAGCGGGAGGGCCCCATCCCTCCAAGAGACCCAGTACTTC
J gene: TRBJ2-5
D gene: TRBD2
V gene: TRBV7-2
clone size: NA

CDR3 protein: CAWSVGGSNYGYTF
CDR3 DNA: TGTGCCTGGAGTGTAGGAGGGTCTAACTATGGCTACACCTTC
J gene: TRBJ1-2
D gene: NA
V gene: TRBV30
clone size: NA

CDR3 protein: CASSYNSGDSGNTIYF
CDR3 DNA: TGTGCCAGCAGTTATAATTCAGGGGACTCTGGAAACACCATATATTTT
J gene: TRBJ1-3
D gene: NA
V gene: TRBV6-6
clone size: NA

CDR3 protein: CASSEELAGGNEQFF
CDR3 DNA: TGTGCCAGCAGTGAAGAGCTAGCAGGGGGGAATGAGCAGTTCTTC
J gene: TRBJ2-1
D gene: NA
V gene: TRBV2
clone size: NA

CDR3 protein: CAWSFPVGRNTGELFF
CDR3 DNA: TGTGCCTGGAGTTTCCCCGTGGGCAGAAATACCGGGGAGCTGTTTTTT
J gene: TRBJ2-2
D gene: NA
V gene: TRBV30
clone size: NA

CDR3 protein: CASTPDSSSYNEQFF
CDR3 DNA: TGTGCCAGTACGCCGGACTCCAGCTCCTACAATGAGCAGTTCTTC
J gene: TRBJ2-1
D gene: NA
V gene: TRBV19
clone size: NA